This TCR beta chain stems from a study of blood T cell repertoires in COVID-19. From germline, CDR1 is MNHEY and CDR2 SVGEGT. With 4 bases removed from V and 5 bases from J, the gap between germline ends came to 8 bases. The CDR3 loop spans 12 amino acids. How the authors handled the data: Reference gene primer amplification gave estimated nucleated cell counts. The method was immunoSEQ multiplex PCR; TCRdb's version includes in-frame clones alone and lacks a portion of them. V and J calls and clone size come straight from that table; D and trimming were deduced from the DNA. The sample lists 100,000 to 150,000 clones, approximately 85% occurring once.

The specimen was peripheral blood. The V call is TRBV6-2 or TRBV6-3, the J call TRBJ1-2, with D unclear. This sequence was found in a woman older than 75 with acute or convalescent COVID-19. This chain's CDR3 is CASSSSVYGYTF. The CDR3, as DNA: TGTGCCAGCAGTTCATCAGTATATGGCTACACCTTC.